These 23 T cell receptor beta chains were all obtained from the same sample, sequenced in a study of radiotherapy plus CTLA-4 blockade in lung cancer. Here immunoSEQ multiplex PCR was the method, and the copy in TCRdb shows in-frame clones only, minus some. The sample yields about 24,000 clones, 71% seen once. The material sequenced was peripheral blood, taken from a patient treated with radiotherapy plus ipilimumab. These receptors all come from a human donor with non-small cell lung cancer whose response to radiotherapy plus ipilimumab could not be evaluated.

This clone was detected once. The rearrangement uses TRBV30 and TRBJ1-1; 7 positions agree with TRBD1. There are 15 residues in the CDR3. From germline, CDR1 is GTSNPN and CDR2 SVGIG (reference sequence). V lost 2 bases and J lost 7; bases outside the gene matches: 13. The CDR3 DNA sequence: TGTGCCTGGAGTCCTGGACAGGCGATTGGCCGTGAAGCTTTCTTT. Encoded protein: CAWSPGQAIGREAFF.

This chain joins TRBV10-2 and TRBJ1-2; D is ambiguous. The germline V and J ends were trimmed by 4 bases and 2 bases, with 11 bases remaining between them. This CDR3 is built from 14 residues. Germline V gene sequence: CDR1 WSHSY, CDR2 SAAADI. The CDR3 spells CASSGVAANYGYTF. CDR3 bases: TGCGCCAGCAGTGGGGTAGCAGCGAACTATGGCTACACCTTC.

The chain links TRBV2 to TRBJ2-7; 10 bases match TRBD1. CDR3 length equals 15 residues. Looked up from germline, CDR1 is SNHLY and CDR2 is FYNNEI. Trimming removed 2 bases from V and 7 bases from J; junction bases left unmatched: 8. Here the CDR3 reads CASSETGTGVWEQYF. The CDR3 DNA follows: TGTGCCAGCAGTGAAACCGGGACAGGGGTTTGGGAGCAGTACTTC.

The chain recombines TRBV9 with TRBJ2-3, with TRBD2 identical over 11 bases. From germline, CDR1 is SGDLS and CDR2 YYNGEE. Losses at the gene ends were 0 bases for V and 6 bases for J; bases not matched to a gene: 6. The CDR3 has 16 residues. As DNA, the CDR3 is TGTGCCAGCAGCGTAGCTACTAGCGGGAGTATGGATACGCAGTATTTT. Amino acid sequence: CASSVATSGSMDTQYF.

The chain is built from TRBV15 and TRBJ2-5; TRBD2 matches at 8 bases. The end of the DNA is better explained by TRBJ2-7, so the J call may be wrong. CDR1 and CDR2 from the germline V gene are LNHNV and YYDKDF (reference sequence). The CDR3 length is 14 residues. The CDR3 sequence is CATSKTSGSYEQYF. DNA of the CDR3: TGTGCCACCAGCAAAACTAGCGGCTCCTACGAGCAGTACTTC.

This sequence joins TRBV4-3 and TRBJ2-2, with 10 bases identical to TRBD2. V was pared by 3 bases and J by 5 bases, with 6 bases of the junction left unmatched. The CDR3 covers 16 residues. The germline V gene encodes CDR1 LGHNA and CDR2 YSLEER. The CDR3 nucleotides read TGCGCCAGCAGCCACCTAGCGGGAGTCGAGACCGGGGAGCTGTTTTTT. It is translated as CASSHLAGVETGELFF.

This clone was seen a single time. The chain couples TRBV7-9 to TRBJ2-7; 11 bases are a match to TRBD2. Germline V CDR1 and CDR2: SEHNR, FQNEAQ (reference sequence). V was pared by 1 base and J by 3 bases, with 2 bases of the junction left unmatched. CDR3 length: 15 residues. The CDR3 DNA reads as TGTGCCAGCAGCTTAGGGACTAGCGGGTTCTACGAGCAGTACTTC. Amino acids: CASSLGTSGFYEQYF. Together with reference TRBV7-9 and TRBJ2-7, the CDR3 gives the full variable domain: DTGVSQNPRHKITKRGQNVTFRCDPISEHNRLYWYRQTLGQGPEFLTYFQNEAQLEKSRLLSDRFSAERPKGSFSTLEIQRTEQGDSAMYLCASSLGTSGFYEQYFGPGTRLTVT.

This chain connects TRBV5-1 to TRBJ2-7; 10 bases align to TRBD1. Trimming took 4 bases from V and 6 from J; bases not matched to a gene: 7. Looked up from germline, CDR1 is SGHRS and CDR2 is YFSETQ. CDR3 length: 14 amino acids. As DNA, the CDR3 is TGCGCCAGCAGCACTGGGACAGGGGCGGGCGAGCAGTACTTC. It encodes CASSTGTGAGEQYF. The whole variable domain, remainder taken from reference TRBV5-1 and TRBJ2-7, is KAGVTQTPRYLIKTRGQQVTLSCSPISGHRSVSWYQQTPGQGLQFLFEYFSETQRNKGNFPGRFSGRQFSNSRSEMNVSTLELGDSALYLCASSTGTGAGEQYFGPGTRLTVT.

The rearrangement uses TRBV11-3 and TRBJ2-1; 8 nucleotides agree with TRBD2. The CDR3 sequence is 17 residues long. Per germline, CDR1 SGHNT and CDR2 YENEEA. Unmatched junction bases numbered 11, after V lost 1 base and J lost 6 bases. The DNA of the CDR3 is TGTGCCAGCAGCTTAGGTCAGGGAGCGGGAGTAGTCAATGAGCAGTTCTTC. This encodes CASSLGQGAGVVNEQFF.

The table lists this clone with a few counts. The rearrangement uses TRBV28 and TRBJ1-4; D gene ambiguous. V was cut by 6 bases and J by 7 bases, with 12 bases left in between. Germline lookup yields CDR1 MDHEN and CDR2 SYDVKM. The CDR3 extends over 13 amino acids. In DNA, the CDR3 is TGTGCCAGCAGCCCTGCACTAGTTGAAAAACTGTTTTTT. It is translated as CASSPALVEKLFF.

V usage is TRBV7-8 and J usage is TRBJ2-1; D is possibly TRBD1 (7 bases). Germline-derived CDR1 and CDR2 are SGHVS and FQNEAQ. Trimming left V 5 bases short and J 11 bases short, with 22 bases between. This CDR3 has 15 residues. The CDR3: CASSDGTGGGLKQFF. The CDR3 region has the DNA TGTGCCAGCAGCGACGGGACTGGAGGGGGCCTTAAGCAGTTCTTC.

This clone was seen only a few times. This chain uses TRBV10-1 with TRBJ1-5, with 11 bases aligning to TRBD1. The CDR3 consists of 15 residues. Germline V gene data show CDR1 as WNHNN and CDR2 as SYGVQD (reference sequence). The junction had 7 bases not matched to a gene; V was cut back by 6 bases and J by 6 bases. CDR3 nucleotides: TGCGCCAGCAGCGGGACAGGGGGTAATTCTCAGCCCCAGCATTTT. Amino acids: CASSGTGGNSQPQHF.

As for this clone: The same CDR3 is also encoded by other DNA sequences in this sample. The rearrangement links TRBV6-5 to TRBJ1-5; 9 bases are shared with TRBD1. CDR3 length: 13 amino acids. The V gene end was trimmed by 6 bases and the J gene end by 7 bases; junction bases not matched to a gene: 4. The germline V gene has CDR1 MNHEY and CDR2 SVGAGI. The CDR3 nucleotides read TGTGCCAGCAGCACAGGGGGCGGGCAGCCCCAGCATTTT. It yields the protein CASSTGGGQPQHF.

J is TRBJ2-7 and V is TRBV30; D perhaps matches TRBD2 (6 bases). The CDR3 totals 13 residues. V was pared by 2 bases and J by 4 bases, with 12 bases between. Germline CDR1 is GTSNPN and CDR2 is SVGIG (reference sequence). The CDR3 region is CAWSRKGGYEQYF. The CDR3 bases are TGTGCCTGGAGTAGGAAGGGAGGTTACGAGCAGTACTTC. The full variable domain, rest sourced from reference TRBV30 and TRBJ2-7, is SQTIHQWPATLVQPVGSPLSLECTVEGTSNPNLYWYRQAAGRGLQLLFYSVGIGQISSEVPQNLSASRPQDRQFILSSKKLLLSDSGFYLCAWSRKGGYEQYFGPGTRLTVT.

The chain employs TRBV4-3 and TRBJ2-7; a possible D gene is TRBD1 (6 bases). Germline CDR1 is LGHNA and CDR2 is YSLEER. This CDR3 spans 15 amino acids. V was pared by 5 bases and J by 3 bases, with 17 bases between. For the CDR3, the DNA is TGCGCCAGCAGCAAGAACCGGGACAAGGGCTACGAGCAGTACTTC. Translating it yields CASSKNRDKGYEQYF.

The chain carries TRBV5-1 and TRBJ2-3, with 11 bases aligning to TRBD1. Looked up from germline, CDR1 is SGHRS and CDR2 is YFSETQ. The length of the CDR3 is 14 residues. Trimming cost V 4 bases and J 5 bases; bases outside gene matches: 3. CDR3 residues: CASSRTGGEDTQYF. In nucleotides, the CDR3 is TGCGCCAGCAGCCGGACAGGGGGCGAAGATACGCAGTATTTT.

Details on this clone: The same CDR3 also results from other DNA sequences found in this sample. This chain joins TRBV5-1 and TRBJ2-3, with 12 nucleotides matching TRBD2. Per germline, CDR1 SGHRS and CDR2 YFSETQ. Losses at the gene ends were 3 bases for V and 0 bases for J; bases not matched to a gene: 2. The length of the CDR3 is 16 residues. Here the CDR3 reads CASSSGLAGSTDTQYF. CDR3 DNA: TGCGCCAGCAGCTCAGGACTAGCGGGGAGCACAGATACGCAGTATTTT.

V and J are TRBV18 and TRBJ2-3, with TRBD2 matching 10 bases. V was clipped by 2 bases and J by 6 bases; unmatched bases: 8. Germline V gene sequence: CDR1 KGHSH, CDR2 LQKENI. The CDR3 runs to 16 residues. CDR3 sequence reads: CASSPRSGRARDTQYF. CDR3 DNA sequence: TGTGCCAGCTCACCAAGGAGCGGGAGGGCCCGGGATACGCAGTATTTT.

The J gene is TRBJ1-2, the V gene TRBV4-1; D unresolved. Germline-derived CDR1 and CDR2 are MGHRA and YSYEKL. V was pared by 0 bases and J by 2 bases, with 13 bases between. The CDR3 totals 16 residues. The CDR3 here is CASSQDRYGRNYGYTF. For the CDR3, the DNA is TGCGCCAGCAGCCAAGATCGTTATGGCAGAAACTATGGCTACACCTTC.

This clone has just a few counts. The chain carries TRBV19 and TRBJ2-3, with TRBD1 identical over 11 bases. Germline V gene sequence: CDR1 LNHDA, CDR2 SQIVND (reference sequence). The length of the CDR3 is 16 residues. The V and J ends lost 4 bases and 5 bases, in that order; junction bases with no gene match: 8. The CDR3 protein is CASSTRDRGFQDTQYF. DNA of the CDR3: TGTGCCAGTAGTACCCGGGACAGGGGGTTTCAAGATACGCAGTATTTT.

The J gene is TRBJ1-3, the V gene TRBV18; tentative D call: TRBD1 (6 bases). V lost 3 bases and J lost 0, with 15 bases in between. CDR1 is KGHSH, CDR2 LQKENI, per germline. The CDR3 is 17 amino acids. CDR3 sequence (DNA): TGTGCCAGCTCACCTCAGAAGTCGGGACACTCTGGAAACACCATATATTTT. Translation gives CASSPQKSGHSGNTIYF.

This clone appeared a single time. The chain uses TRBV5-1 and TRBJ2-2, with D tentatively TRBD2 (5 bases). CDR1 is SGHRS, CDR2 YFSETQ, per germline. Trimming removed 1 base at V and 5 bases at J, with 9 bases between. This CDR3 comprises 14 residues. The CDR3 region is CASSLTRPTGELFF. The CDR3 coding sequence is TGCGCCAGCAGCTTGACTAGACCGACCGGGGAGCTGTTTTTT.

This chain uses TRBV5-1 with TRBJ1-3; no clear D gene. Germline V lookup: CDR1 SGHRS, CDR2 YFSETQ. V was trimmed by 4 bases and J by 3 bases, leaving 8 bases between them. This CDR3 comprises 13 residues. For the CDR3, the DNA is TGCGCCAGCAGCATCGAGGGTGGAAACACCATATATTTT. It encodes CASSIEGGNTIYF.